The sequence of this T cell receptor beta chain was determined in a study of T cell repertoires in cytomegalovirus infection (dated by TCRdb to about 2019). Notes on the research overall: The peptide stimulations were aimed at well-studied HLA-B-restricted epitopes as well as recently identified HLA-C-restricted CMV epitopes, whose presentation resists viral immunomodulation. Because public TCR beta signatures pointed to carriage of CMV infection together with the matching HLA type, the HLA type of each donor mattered for the analysis. Points the paper makes about the study in general: Carriers of CMV infection plus the relevant HLA type were discriminated by the cumulative frequency of public TCR beta family members in the study cohort and in an independent approximately 400-donor cohort. In the ex vivo response, HLA-C-restricted CMV-specific TCR beta clonotypes were dominant, and in two of eight donors the single most frequent clonotype came from this HLA-C-restricted group.

The run used an Illumina HiSeq 1500. TCRdb's own reprocessing of the public reads used fastp at Q25 and MiXCR and kept productive beta chains. Here each entry gathers all rows of one CDR3 protein and keeps the most common genes and DNA. A total of approximately 1,000,000 distinct CDR3 sequences appear in this sample, around a third of them only once. The ten largest account for 11% to 15% of the sample. The sample's treatment or condition, from its label and the paper: in vitro stimulation with specific CMV peptide epitopes to enrich CMV-specific T cells. For this clonotype: This clone's antigen is unknown. The sample holds no much larger clone one base away, and base qualities are not on file.

This TCR derives from a human donor in good health (CMV status not recorded). Some clones in this sample may be carry-over from other donors' samples. The source material was cultured CD8+ T cells from PBMCs, sampled from culture after CMV antigen stimulation.

The nucleotide sequence reads as follows: TGTGCCAGCAGCCCCGGGACAGGTCGGGGTTATTCACCCCTCCACTTT. Its translation is CASSPGTGRGYSPLHF. This chain is built from TRBV7-6 and TRBJ1-6, with TRBD1 matching 8 junction bases. Sequences SGHVS (CDR1) and FNYEAQ (CDR2) are obtained from the germline V gene. The CDR3, from cysteine to phenylalanine, totals 16 residues. CDR3 DNA is the only sequence kept; it has 48 bases, read in frame from the first base. From V the trimming removes 5 bases and from J it removes 8 bases, while the gene matches leave 11 bases of the junction unaccounted for.